The sequence of this T cell receptor beta chain was determined in a study of blood T cells in healthy people across ages. This clonotype was picked up a small number of times. What it binds is not known. One base away lies a much larger clone, so this may be a sequencing read error. A second PCR of about 7 to 11 cycles used a sample-barcoded 5' primer and a J-beta primer mix. From the 5' RACE reads, TCRdb called clonotypes with MiXCR, one entry per CDR3 protein. The sample consists of more than 800,000 distinct CDR3 sequences, 29% of them appearing once. This CDR3 comprises 11 residues. V shed 10 bases and J shed 5 bases, with 11 bases lying between them. Germline CDR1 is ENHRY and CDR2 is SYGVKD. Study-wide results and caveats: Long-lived donors had more naive CD4+ cells and higher diversity than aged donors.

The sample was blood. The source of this sequence is a woman of 80 years or more in good health. The V call is TRBV10-3, the J call TRBJ2-5; D may correspond to TRBD1 or TRBD2 (5 bases each). CDR3 amino acids: CATGEGETQYF. The CDR3 nucleotides are TGTGCCACCGGCGAGGGGGAGACCCAGTACTTC.